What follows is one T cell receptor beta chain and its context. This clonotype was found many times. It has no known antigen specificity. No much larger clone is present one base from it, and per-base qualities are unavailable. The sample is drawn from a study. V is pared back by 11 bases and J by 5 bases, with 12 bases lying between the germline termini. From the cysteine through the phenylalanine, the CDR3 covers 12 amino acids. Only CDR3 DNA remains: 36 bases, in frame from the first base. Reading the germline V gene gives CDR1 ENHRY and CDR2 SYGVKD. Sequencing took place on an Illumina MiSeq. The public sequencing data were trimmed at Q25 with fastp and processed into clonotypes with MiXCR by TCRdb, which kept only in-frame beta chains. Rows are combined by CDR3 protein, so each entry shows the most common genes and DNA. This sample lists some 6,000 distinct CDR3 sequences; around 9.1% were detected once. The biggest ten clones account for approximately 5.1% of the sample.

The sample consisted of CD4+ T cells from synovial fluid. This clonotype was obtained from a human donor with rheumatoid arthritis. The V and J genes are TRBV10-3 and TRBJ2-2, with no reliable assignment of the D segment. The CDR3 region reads CAVGSGTGELFF. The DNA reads TGTGCCGTTGGTAGTGGAACCGGGGAGCTGTTTTTT.